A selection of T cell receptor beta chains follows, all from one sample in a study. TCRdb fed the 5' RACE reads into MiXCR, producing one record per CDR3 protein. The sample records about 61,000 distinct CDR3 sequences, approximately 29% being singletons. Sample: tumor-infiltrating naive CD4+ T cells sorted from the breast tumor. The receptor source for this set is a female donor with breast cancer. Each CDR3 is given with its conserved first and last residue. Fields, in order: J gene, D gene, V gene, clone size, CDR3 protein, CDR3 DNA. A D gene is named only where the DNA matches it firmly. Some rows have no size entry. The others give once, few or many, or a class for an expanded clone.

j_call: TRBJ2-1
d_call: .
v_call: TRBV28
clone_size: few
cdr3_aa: CASSGPGTINNEQFF
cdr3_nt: TGTGCCAGCAGTGGACCCGGGACAATAAACAATGAGCAGTTCTTC

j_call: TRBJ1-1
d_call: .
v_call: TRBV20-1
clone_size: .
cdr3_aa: CSAGELNTEAFF
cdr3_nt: TGCAGTGCCGGAGAGCTGAACACTGAAGCTTTCTTT

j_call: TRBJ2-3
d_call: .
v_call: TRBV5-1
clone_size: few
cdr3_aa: CASSLPGTDTQYF
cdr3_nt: TGCGCCAGCAGCTTACCTGGCACAGATACGCAGTATTTT

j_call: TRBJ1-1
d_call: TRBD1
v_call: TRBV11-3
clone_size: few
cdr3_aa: CASSSGQESTEAFF
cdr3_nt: TGTGCCAGCAGCTCGGGACAGGAGAGCACTGAAGCTTTCTTT

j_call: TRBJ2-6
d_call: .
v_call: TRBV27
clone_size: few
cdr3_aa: CASSSPRGANVLTF
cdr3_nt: TGTGCCAGCAGTTCCCCCCGTGGGGCCAACGTCCTGACTTTC

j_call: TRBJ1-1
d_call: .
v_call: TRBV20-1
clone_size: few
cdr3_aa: CSARSPNDGNTEAFF
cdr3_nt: TGCAGTGCTAGGTCCCCCAACGACGGGAACACTGAAGCTTTCTTT

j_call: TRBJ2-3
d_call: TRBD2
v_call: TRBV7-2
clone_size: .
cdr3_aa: CASSPRGRLAGGQADTQYF
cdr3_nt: TGTGCCAGCAGCCCCCGAGGGAGACTAGCGGGAGGGCAAGCAGATACGCAGTATTTT

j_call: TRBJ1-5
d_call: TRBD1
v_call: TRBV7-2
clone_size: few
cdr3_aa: CASTNDRGNQPQHF
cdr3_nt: TGTGCCAGCACCAATGACAGGGGGAATCAGCCCCAGCATTTT

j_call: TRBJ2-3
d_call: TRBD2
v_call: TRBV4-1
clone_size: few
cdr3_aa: CASSQVAGGPTDTQYF
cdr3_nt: TGCGCCAGCAGCCAAGTGGCGGGAGGGCCCACAGATACGCAGTATTTT

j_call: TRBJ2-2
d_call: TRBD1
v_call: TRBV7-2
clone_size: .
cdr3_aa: CASSLGQGTGELFF
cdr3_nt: TGTGCCAGCAGCCTGGGACAGGGAACCGGGGAGCTGTTTTTT

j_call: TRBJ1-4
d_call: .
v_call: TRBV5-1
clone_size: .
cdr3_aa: CASSEALWGTNEKLFF
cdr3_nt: TGCGCCAGCAGCGAAGCCTTATGGGGAACTAATGAAAAACTGTTTTTT

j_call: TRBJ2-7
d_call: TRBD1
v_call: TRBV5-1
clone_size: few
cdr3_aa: CASSLPRTGNFYEQYF
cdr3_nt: TGCGCCAGCAGCTTACCCCGGACAGGCAACTTCTACGAGCAGTACTTC

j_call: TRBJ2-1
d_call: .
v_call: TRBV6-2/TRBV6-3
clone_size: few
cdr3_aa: CASSYVRQAYNEQFF
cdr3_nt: TGTGCCAGCAGTTATGTACGACAGGCCTACAATGAGCAGTTCTTC

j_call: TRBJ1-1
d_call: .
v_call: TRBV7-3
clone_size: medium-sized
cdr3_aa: CASSPTLNTEAFF
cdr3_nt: TGTGCCAGCAGCCCAACATTGAACACTGAAGCTTTCTTT

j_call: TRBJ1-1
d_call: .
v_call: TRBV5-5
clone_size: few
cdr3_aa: CASSYGAMTMNTEAFF
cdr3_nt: TGTGCCAGCAGTTATGGGGCGATGACTATGAACACTGAAGCTTTCTTT

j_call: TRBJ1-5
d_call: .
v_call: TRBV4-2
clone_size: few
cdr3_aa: CASSQVLGRGNQPQHF
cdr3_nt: TGTGCCAGCAGCCAAGTCCTCGGAAGGGGGAATCAGCCCCAGCATTTT

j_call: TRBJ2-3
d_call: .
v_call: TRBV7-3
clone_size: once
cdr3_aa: CASSLTRAAGTDTQYF
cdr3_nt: TGTGCCAGCAGCTTAACCCGTGCCGCAGGCACAGATACGCAGTATTTT

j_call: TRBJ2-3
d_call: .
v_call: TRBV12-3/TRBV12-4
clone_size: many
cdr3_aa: CASTAQASLPDTQYF
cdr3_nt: TGTGCCAGCACGGCCCAGGCTAGCCTCCCAGATACGCAGTATTTT

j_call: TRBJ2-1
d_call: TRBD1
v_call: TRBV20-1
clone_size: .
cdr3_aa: CSAPRDRVGGEQFF
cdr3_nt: TGCAGTGCACCCCGGGACAGGGTCGGCGGTGAGCAGTTCTTC

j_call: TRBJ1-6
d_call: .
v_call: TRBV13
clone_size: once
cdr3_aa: CASSDRGAGSPLHF
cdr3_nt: TGTGCCAGCAGCGATAGGGGGGCAGGTTCACCCCTCCACTTT

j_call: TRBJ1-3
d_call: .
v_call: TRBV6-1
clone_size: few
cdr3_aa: CASRTDRGNTIYF
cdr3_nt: TGTGCCAGCAGGACGGACCGCGGAAACACCATATATTTT

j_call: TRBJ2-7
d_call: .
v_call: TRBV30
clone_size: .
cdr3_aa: CAWRTVSYEQYF
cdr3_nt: TGTGCCTGGAGAACCGTTTCCTACGAGCAGTACTTC

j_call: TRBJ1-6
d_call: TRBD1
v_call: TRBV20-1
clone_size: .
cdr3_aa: CSAQGAFRNSPLHF
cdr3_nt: TGCAGTGCCCAGGGGGCTTTTCGTAATTCACCCCTCCACTTT

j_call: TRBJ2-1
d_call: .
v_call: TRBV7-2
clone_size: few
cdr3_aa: CASSLRGERQFF
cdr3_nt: TGTGCCAGCAGCTTAAGGGGGGAAAGGCAGTTCTTC

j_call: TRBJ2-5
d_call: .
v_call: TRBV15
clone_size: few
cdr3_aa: CATSRGKSGGEETQYF
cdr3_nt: TGTGCCACCAGCAGAGGAAAGTCAGGGGGGGAGGAGACCCAGTACTTC

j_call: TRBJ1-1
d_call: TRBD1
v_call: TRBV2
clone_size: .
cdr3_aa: CASSHRGPAFF
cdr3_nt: TGTGCCAGCAGTCACAGGGGCCCAGCTTTCTTT

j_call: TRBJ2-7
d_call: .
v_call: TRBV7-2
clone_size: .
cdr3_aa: CASSLSRYEQYF
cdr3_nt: TGTGCCAGCAGCCTTTCCAGATACGAGCAGTACTTC

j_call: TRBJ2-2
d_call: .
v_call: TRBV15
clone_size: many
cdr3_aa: CATSGRPTGELFF
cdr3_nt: TGTGCCACCAGTGGCAGGCCCACCGGGGAGCTGTTTTTT

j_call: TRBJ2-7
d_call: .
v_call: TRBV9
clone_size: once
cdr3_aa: CASSVGAASDYEQYF
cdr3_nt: TGTGCCAGCAGCGTTGGAGCTGCATCGGACTACGAGCAGTACTTC

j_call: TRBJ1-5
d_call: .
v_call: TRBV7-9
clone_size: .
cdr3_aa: CASSLGGSQPQHF
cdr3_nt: TGTGCCAGCAGCTTAGGGGGAAGTCAGCCCCAGCATTTT